This TCR beta chain comes out of a study of CD8+CD57+ T cells in acquired aplastic anemia. About the research overall: Sorted CD4+ and CD8+ cells gave an average of around 3.1 ug of DNA. General study findings and limits: Controls did not differ significantly from patients in CD8+ Simpson's diversity. Researchers report that approximately 28 CD8+ CDR3 sequences appeared in both patients and controls.

This clonotype was seen repeatedly, ten times or more. The target antigen is unknown. Looked up from germline, CDR1 is ENHRY and CDR2 is SYGVKD. The CDR3 runs 13 residues. Trimming pared 2 bases from V and 3 bases from J, leaving 7 bases between. Profiles of TCR beta VDJ and CDR3 were generated from a genomic DNA template. Each CDR3 protein gets one entry after TCRdb re-called the reads with MiXCR. The sample carries fewer than 250,000 distinct CDR3 sequences, roughly half recorded once. The rearrangement links TRBV10-3 to TRBJ1-1; D gene uncertain. Sequencing input: sorted CD4+, CD8+, or CD8+CD57+ T cells (not recorded which) from PBMCs. The origin of this receptor is a human donor in good health, serving as a control. The CDR3 loop reads CAISESGDTEAFF. CDR3 sequence (DNA): TGTGCCATCAGTGAGAGTGGGGACACTGAAGCTTTCTTT.